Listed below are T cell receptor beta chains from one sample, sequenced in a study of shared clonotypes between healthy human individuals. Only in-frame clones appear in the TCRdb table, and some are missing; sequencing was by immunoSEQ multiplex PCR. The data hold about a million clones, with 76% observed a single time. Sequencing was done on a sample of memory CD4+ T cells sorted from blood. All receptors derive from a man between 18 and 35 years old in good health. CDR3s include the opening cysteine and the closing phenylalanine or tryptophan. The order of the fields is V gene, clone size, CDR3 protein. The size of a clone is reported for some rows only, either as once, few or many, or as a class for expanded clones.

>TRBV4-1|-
CASSQDYRKGASEKLFF
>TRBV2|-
CASSAYRDSITEAFF
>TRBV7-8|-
CASSLRDRVVNTEAFF
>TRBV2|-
CARRTGANVLTF
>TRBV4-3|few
CASSQAEGTEAFF
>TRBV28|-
CASKGQGNTEAFF
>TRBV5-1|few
CASSSNGQDYGYTF
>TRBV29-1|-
CSVVEDGGGYTF
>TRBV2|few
CASRGDKTEAFF
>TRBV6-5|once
CASSYRDRGRETQYF